The clone carrying this T cell receptor (beta chain) appeared a few times. The entry originates in a study of blood T cell repertoires in COVID-19. Grouping used clinical history reported by participants in a survey and questionnaire. Before being deemed recovered, Cohort 3 donors had two negative PCRs, clearance, or symptom resolution. Only in-frame clones appear in the TCRdb table, and some are missing; sequencing was by immunoSEQ multiplex PCR. Counted here are about 320,000 clones, around 90% occurring once; the ten biggest clones make up roughly 5.3%. V was trimmed by 6 bases and J by 5 bases, leaving 8 bases between them. CDR1 is SNHLY, CDR2 FYNNEI, per germline. This CDR3 spans 13 amino acids.

The rearrangement uses TRBV2 and TRBJ2-6; D gene ambiguous. The sequencing sample was made of PBMCs or T cells enriched from blood (not recorded which). The TCR comes from a man in his sixties who had recovered from COVID-19. Here the CDR3 reads CASRYDRANVLTF. The CDR3 DNA reads TGTGCCAGCAGATACGACAGGGCCAACGTCCTGACTTTC.